This TCR beta chain was captured in a study of identical twins. TCRdb re-called the 5' RACE reads through MiXCR, storing one row per CDR3 protein. This table has 520,000 or so distinct CDR3 sequences, roughly 21% appearing once. This clonotype was found a few times. V was cut by 3 bases and J by 2 bases, with 8 bases left in between. Germline V CDR1 and CDR2: WNHNN, SYGVQD (reference sequence). CDR3 length: 15 residues. This same sample was also part of a study on T cells expressing NK-cell markers. Turning to that study: Underlying the TCR beta repertoires were sorted CD3+CD56+NKG2C+, CD3+CD56+NKG2C- and CD3+CD56-NKG2C+ T cells. In a handful of donors, these clonotypes also led the CD3+CD56-NKG2C+ fraction. Whether expanded NKG2C+ T cell clones recognized HCMV stayed uncertain.

The rearrangement links TRBV10-1 to TRBJ2-6, with D possibly being TRBD1 or TRBD2 (6 bases each). The TCR comes from a woman aged 18-29 years in good health. Sequences were obtained from CD4+ T cells sorted from blood. The CDR3 protein is CASSEGGPGANVLTF. The CDR3 bases are TGCGCCAGCAGTGAAGGGGGGCCTGGGGCCAACGTCCTGACTTTC.